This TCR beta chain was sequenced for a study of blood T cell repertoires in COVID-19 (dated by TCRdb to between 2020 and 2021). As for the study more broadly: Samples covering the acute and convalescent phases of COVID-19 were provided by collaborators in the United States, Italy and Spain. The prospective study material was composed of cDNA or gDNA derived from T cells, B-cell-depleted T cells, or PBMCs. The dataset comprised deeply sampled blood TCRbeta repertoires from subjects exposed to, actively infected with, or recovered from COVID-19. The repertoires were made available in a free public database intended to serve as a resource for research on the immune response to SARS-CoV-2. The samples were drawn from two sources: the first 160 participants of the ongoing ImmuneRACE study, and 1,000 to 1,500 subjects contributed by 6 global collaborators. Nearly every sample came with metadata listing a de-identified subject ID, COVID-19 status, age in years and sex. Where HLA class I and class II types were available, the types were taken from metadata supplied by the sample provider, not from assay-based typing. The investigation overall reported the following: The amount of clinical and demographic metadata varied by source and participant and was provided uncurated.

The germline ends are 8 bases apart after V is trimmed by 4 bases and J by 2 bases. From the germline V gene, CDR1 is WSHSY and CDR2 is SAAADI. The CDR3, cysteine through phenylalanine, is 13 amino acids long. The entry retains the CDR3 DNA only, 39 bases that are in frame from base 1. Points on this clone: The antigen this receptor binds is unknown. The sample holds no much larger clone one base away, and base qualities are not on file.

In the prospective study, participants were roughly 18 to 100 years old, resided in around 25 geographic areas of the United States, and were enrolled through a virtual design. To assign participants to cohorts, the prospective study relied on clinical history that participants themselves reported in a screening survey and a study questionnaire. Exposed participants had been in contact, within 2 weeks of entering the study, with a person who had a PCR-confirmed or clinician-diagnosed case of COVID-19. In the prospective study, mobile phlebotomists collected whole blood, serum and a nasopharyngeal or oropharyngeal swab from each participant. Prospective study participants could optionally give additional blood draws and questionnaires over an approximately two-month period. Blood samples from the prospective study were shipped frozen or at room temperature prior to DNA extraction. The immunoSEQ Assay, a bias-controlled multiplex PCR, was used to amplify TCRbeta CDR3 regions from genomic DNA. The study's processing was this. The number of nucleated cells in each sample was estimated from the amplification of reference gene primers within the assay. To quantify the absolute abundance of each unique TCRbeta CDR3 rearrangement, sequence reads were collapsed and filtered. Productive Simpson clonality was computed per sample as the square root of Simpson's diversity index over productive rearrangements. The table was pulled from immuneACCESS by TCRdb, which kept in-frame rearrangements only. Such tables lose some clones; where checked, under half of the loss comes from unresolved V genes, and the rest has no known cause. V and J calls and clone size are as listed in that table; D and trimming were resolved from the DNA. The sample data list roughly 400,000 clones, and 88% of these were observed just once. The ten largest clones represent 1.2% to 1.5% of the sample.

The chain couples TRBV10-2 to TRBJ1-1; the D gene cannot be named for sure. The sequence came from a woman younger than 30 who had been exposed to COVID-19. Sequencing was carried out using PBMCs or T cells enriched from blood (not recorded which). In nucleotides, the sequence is TGCGCCAGCAGTGGGAGTGACAACACTGAAGCTTTCTTT. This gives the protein CASSGSDNTEAFF.